The 19 T cell receptor beta chains in this list originate from one sample, sequenced in a study of blood T cell repertoires in COVID-19. Generated by immunoSEQ multiplex PCR, the TCRdb table keeps only in-frame clones and is missing some. The table has about 150,000 clones, approximately 90% seen once; the top ten hold roughly 14%. Sequenced material: peripheral blood. These receptors all come from a middle-aged woman with acute or convalescent COVID-19.

The chain has TRBV7-3 and TRBJ2-1; 9 bases agree with TRBD1. J lost 5 bases, V lost 1 base, and 0 bases had no gene match. This CDR3 comprises 14 residues. Germline V gene lookup returns CDR1 SGHTA and CDR2 FQGTGA. The CDR3 spells CASSLNRGHNEQFF. CDR3 DNA sequence: TGTGCCAGCAGCTTAAACAGGGGGCACAATGAGCAGTTCTTC.

The chain combines TRBV10-3 with TRBJ1-3; D is undetermined. The CDR3 contains 14 residues. From germline, CDR1 is ENHRY and CDR2 SYGVKD. V was shortened by 0 bases and J by 6 bases, with 9 bases between the two germline ends. The CDR3 sequence is CAISESRPVNTIYF. CDR3 DNA sequence: TGTGCCATCAGTGAGTCGAGGCCCGTAAACACCATATATTTT.

The genes are TRBV29-1 and TRBJ1-1, with 9 bases matching TRBD1. V shed 4 bases, J shed 1 base, and the junction held 1 base outside the gene matches. CDR3 length: 13 residues. Germline-derived CDR1 and CDR2 are SQVTM and ANQGSEA. CDR3 sequence reads: CSVGQGGNTEAFF. CDR3 DNA sequence: TGCAGCGTTGGACAGGGGGGGAACACTGAAGCTTTCTTT. Supplemented by reference TRBV29-1 and TRBJ1-1, the full variable domain reads SAVISQKPSRDICQRGTSLTIQCQVDSQVTMMFWYRQQPGQSLTLIATANQGSEATYESGFVIDKFPISRPNLTFSTLTVSNMSPEDSSIYLCSVGQGGNTEAFFGQGTRLTVV.

The chain uses TRBV9 and TRBJ2-7; 7 bases match TRBD1. Looked up from germline, CDR1 is SGDLS and CDR2 is YYNGEE. This CDR3 has 15 amino acids. With 2 bases clipped from V and 1 base from J, the junction kept 6 bases outside the gene matches. Here the CDR3 reads CASSVTGKGSYEQYF. In nucleotides, the CDR3 is TGTGCCAGCAGCGTGACAGGGAAGGGGTCCTACGAGCAGTACTTC. The full variable domain, completed using reference TRBV9 and TRBJ2-7, is DSGVTQTPKHLITATGQRVTLRCSPRSGDLSVYWYQQSLDQGLQFLIQYYNGEERAKGNILERFSAQQFPDLHSELNLSSLELGDSALYFCASSVTGKGSYEQYFGPGTRLTVT.

The chain links TRBV6-1 to TRBJ2-6, with TRBD1 identical over 7 bases. V dropped 2 bases and J dropped 0; count of bases not matched to a gene: 7. Germline V lookup: CDR1 MNHNS, CDR2 SASEGT. The CDR3 has 18 residues. The CDR3 protein is CASSEIDRASSGANVLTF. DNA for the CDR3: TGTGCCAGCAGTGAAATCGACAGGGCCAGCTCTGGGGCCAACGTCCTGACTTTC.

The rearrangement uses TRBV23-1 and TRBJ2-1, with TRBD1 matching over 7 bases. TRBV23-1 is filed as an ORF, its function uncertain. The CDR3 has 24 amino acids. V was pared by 3 bases and J by 0 bases, with 29 bases of the junction left unmatched. CDR3 nucleotide sequence: TGCGCCAGCAGTCAGTCGGGGACAGCAAGCATAAGGCGTCGTCACAATCGCTCCTACAATGAGCAGTTCTTC. Translating gives CASSQSGTASIRRRHNRSYNEQFF.

The gene calls are TRBV4-1 and TRBJ1-4; D call uncertain. In germline, CDR1 is MGHRA, CDR2 YSYEKL. V was clipped by 1 base and J by 5 bases, with 8 bases between them. The CDR3 covers 14 residues. The CDR3 here is CASSQVQPNEKLFF. The CDR3 nucleotides read TGCGCCAGCAGCCAAGTACAGCCAAATGAAAAACTGTTTTTT.

This CDR3 reads CASSQVAPGEAFF. In nucleotides, the CDR3 is TGCGCCAGCAGCCAAGTCGCCCCAGGGGAAGCTTTCTTT. The chain recombines TRBV4-1 with TRBJ1-1; maybe TRBD1 (5 bases). V lost 1 base to trimming and J lost 8 bases, with 11 bases between them. Germline lookup yields CDR1 MGHRA and CDR2 YSYEKL. The CDR3 loop spans 13 amino acids.

V usage is TRBV7-9 and J usage is TRBJ2-7; the match to TRBD2 covers 13 bases. The V and J ends lost 4 bases and 1 base, in that order; junction bases with no gene match: 10. CDR3 length: 18 residues. Germline V gene lookup returns CDR1 SEHNR and CDR2 FQNEAQ (reference sequence). This CDR3 is CASSSGGTSGISSYEQYF. DNA of the CDR3: TGTGCCAGCAGCTCCGGGGGGACTAGCGGGATTTCATCCTACGAGCAGTACTTC.

This chain links TRBV30 with TRBJ1-2; possible D gene TRBD1, 5 bases. This CDR3 is 12 amino acids long. Germline CDR1 and CDR2: GTSNPN and SVGIG (reference sequence). V dropped 0 bases and J dropped 8 bases, with 10 bases sitting between them. The DNA of the CDR3 is TGTGCCTGGAGTGTAGCGGGGGAAGGCTACACCTTC. Translated, it gives CAWSVAGEGYTF.

V is TRBV25-1 and J is TRBJ2-1; TRBD1 matches 10 bases. The V gene's germline CDR1 is MGHDK and CDR2 SYGVNS. The CDR3 covers 14 residues. Unmatched junction bases numbered 5, after V lost 3 bases and J lost 9 bases. The CDR3: CASSEGQGSAEQFF. CDR3 coding DNA: TGTGCCAGCAGTGAGGGACAGGGGTCCGCTGAGCAGTTCTTC.

V gene TRBV11-2 combines with J gene TRBJ1-5; possible D gene TRBD1, 5 bases. The V end lost 5 bases, the J end lost 7 bases, and 12 bases lay between the germline ends. CDR3 length: 13 residues. In germline, CDR1 is SGHAT, CDR2 FQNNGV. The CDR3 spells CASSEQEGQPQHF. Here the CDR3 DNA reads TGTGCCAGCAGCGAACAGGAGGGCCAGCCCCAGCATTTT.

The chain uses TRBV9 and TRBJ1-6; D unclear. The CDR3 length is 16 residues. Trimming took 3 bases from V and 0 from J, leaving 10 bases between them. CDR1 is SGDLS and CDR2 is YYNGEE in the germline V gene. The CDR3 is CASSATSSSYNSPLHF. The CDR3 DNA sequence: TGTGCCAGCAGCGCAACCTCCAGCTCCTATAATTCACCCCTCCACTTT.

This clone came up a few times. This chain uses TRBV12-5 with TRBJ2-1; 8 positions agree with TRBD2. With V trimmed by 2 bases and J by 7 bases, 13 bases remained unmatched. CDR3 length equals 17 residues. CDR1 and CDR2 from the germline V gene are LGHNT and FRNRAP. Here the CDR3 DNA reads TGTGCTAGTGGTTTGCTCGAGAGCGGGGGAGGATGGAATGAGCAGTTCTTC. Amino acid sequence: CASGLLESGGGWNEQFF.

The chain couples TRBV7-8 to TRBJ2-7; D is undetermined. The ends were cut back, 5 bases at V and 5 bases at J, with 10 bases in the middle. This CDR3 comprises 12 residues. Per germline, CDR1 SGHVS and CDR2 FQNEAQ. The DNA of the CDR3 is TGTGCCAGCAGCCCTGGTCAGGACGAGCAGTACTTC. Residues: CASSPGQDEQYF.

This rearrangement joins TRBV6-4 to TRBJ1-2, with 8 bases lining up with TRBD1. Trimming removed 6 bases from V and 7 bases from J; junction bases left unmatched: 7. There are 13 residues in the CDR3. Germline V gene sequence: CDR1 MRHNA, CDR2 SNTAGT. This CDR3 reads CASSVTGEGGYTF. Written as DNA, the CDR3 is TGTGCCAGCAGCGTGACAGGGGAGGGTGGCTACACCTTC.

This chain links TRBV6-5 with TRBJ1-2; D not certain. This CDR3 is 12 amino acids long. V was clipped by 5 bases and J by 3 bases, with 7 bases between them. CDR1 and CDR2 (germline): MNHEY, SVGAGI. CDR3 sequence (DNA): TGTGCCAGCAGTCCGCGGGACTATGGCTACACCTTC. It codes for CASSPRDYGYTF.

The chain recombines TRBV30 with TRBJ2-5; TRBD1 agrees at 9 bases. The CDR3 is 13 residues long. The trim removed 5 bases at V and 4 bases at J, leaving 5 bases unmatched. Germline V lookup: CDR1 GTSNPN, CDR2 SVGIG (reference sequence). The CDR3 loop reads CAWSTGGRETQYF. CDR3 in DNA: TGTGCCTGGTCTACAGGGGGCCGAGAGACCCAGTACTTC.

J is TRBJ2-1 and V is TRBV6-2 or TRBV6-3; D perhaps matches TRBD2 (6 bases). This CDR3 is 14 amino acids long. Trimming cost V 7 bases and J 1 base, with 11 bases left between them. Germline values: CDR1 MNHEY, CDR2 SVGEGT. CDR3 in DNA: TGTGCCAGCAACCCCGGGACTTCCTACAATGAGCAGTTCTTC. Its protein product is CASNPGTSYNEQFF.